The next 30 T cell receptor beta chains were all read from a single sample in a study of spatial heterogeneity in lung cancer. The time point here: blood at routine non-recurrence follow-up after resection. The input material, whole RNA from tumor, nontumor lung or frozen PBMC, was sequenced unsorted. One entry per CDR3 protein, called by TCRdb with MiXCR from the 5' RACE reads. Among around 110,000 distinct CDR3 sequences listed, 10% to 15% were seen once. The specimen comprised PBMCs, sampled at follow-up. The source of these receptors is a male donor with early-stage non-small cell lung cancer.

The genes are TRBV25-1 and TRBJ2-5; no reliable D call. This CDR3 region has 12 residues. V was trimmed by 10 bases and J by 4 bases, leaving 13 bases between them. Germline V gives CDR1 MGHDK, CDR2 SYGVNS. In nucleotides, the CDR3 is TGTGCCACCTCGGTATTTGGAGAGACCCAGTACTTC. Translated: CATSVFGETQYF. Full variable domain (rest looked up from reference TRBV25-1 and TRBJ2-5): EADIYQTPRYLVIGTGKKITLECSQTMGHDKMYWYQQDPGMELHLIHYSYGVNSTEKGDLSSESTVSRIRTEHFPLTLESARPSHTSQYLCATSVFGETQYFGPGTRLLVL.

This clonotype was seen at least ten times. The gene calls are TRBV2 and TRBJ1-6; D not resolved. V lost 1 base to trimming and J lost 0 bases, with 10 bases between them. This CDR3 is 17 amino acids long. Germline V CDR1 and CDR2: SNHLY, FYNNEI. DNA of the CDR3: TGTGCCAGCAGTGAAGGCTACGGAAGCTCCTATAATTCACCCCTCCACTTT. Its protein product is CASSEGYGSSYNSPLHF.

The rearrangement joins TRBV2 to TRBJ1-1; unclear D gene. The CDR3 spans 12 residues. Germline lookup yields CDR1 SNHLY and CDR2 FYNNEI. V was pared by 6 bases and J by 5 bases, with 10 bases between. CDR3 coding DNA: TGTGCCAGCAGCCGGGATCGGACTGAAGCTTTCTTT. Its protein is CASSRDRTEAFF.

The V call is TRBV6-6, the J call TRBJ2-3, with D possibly matching TRBD2 (5 bases). The germline CDR1 and CDR2 sequences are MNHNY and SVGAGI (reference sequence). V lost 7 bases and J 0 bases, leaving 17 bases between the germline ends. The CDR3 length is 16 residues. The CDR3 reads CASTLGIAPSTDTQYF. In DNA, the CDR3 is TGTGCCAGCACCCTCGGGATAGCACCAAGCACAGATACGCAGTATTTT.

This clonotype was detected only a few times. This rearrangement joins TRBV14 to TRBJ1-4, with a tentative D call TRBD1 (6 bases). The V end was cut by 0 bases, the J end by 4 bases, with 24 bases between. From germline, CDR1 is SGHDN and CDR2 FVKESK. The CDR3 runs 20 residues. In nucleotides, the CDR3 is TGTGCCAGCAGCCAAGATTTAGGGGGGCGAAGGCGGTACAATAATGAAAAACTGTTTTTT. Its protein product is CASSQDLGGRRRYNNEKLFF.

The rearrangement links TRBV20-1 to TRBJ1-1; D unclear. Germline V lookup: CDR1 DFQATT, CDR2 SNEGSKA (reference sequence). This CDR3 contains 13 residues. The CDR3 sequence is CAALVNSNTEAFF. Here the CDR3 DNA reads TGCGCTGCTCTCGTCAATTCCAACACTGAAGCTTTCTTT.

This clonotype was observed a few times. The chain joins TRBV6-5 to TRBJ2-1, with 13 bases aligning to TRBD2. The CDR3 runs 17 residues. Trimming removed 4 bases from V and 9 bases from J; junction bases left unmatched: 12. Per the germline V gene, CDR1 is MNHEY and CDR2 is SVGAGI. Here the CDR3 reads CASSFRTSGGGRGEQFF. CDR3 DNA sequence: TGTGCCAGCAGTTTTCGGACTAGCGGGGGCGGCCGAGGTGAGCAGTTCTTC.

This clonotype was picked up a small number of times. The chain has TRBV29-1 and TRBJ1-4; a possible D gene is TRBD1 (6 bases). CDR1 is SQVTM, CDR2 ANQGSEA, per germline. V lost 5 bases, J lost 5 bases, and 18 bases lay in between. This CDR3 is built from 15 residues. The CDR3 protein is CSVLTPRGRNEKLFF. CDR3 coding DNA: TGCAGCGTTCTCACCCCCCGGGGGCGAAATGAAAAACTGTTTTTT.

This chain links TRBV27 with TRBJ2-7; maybe TRBD1 (5 bases). Germline V CDR1 and CDR2: MNHEY, SMNVEV (reference sequence). The V end was cut by 3 bases, the J end by 1 base, with 10 bases between. This CDR3 is built from 14 residues. The CDR3 reads CASSFGAGSYEQYF. Here the CDR3 DNA reads TGTGCCAGCAGTTTTGGCGCAGGGTCCTACGAGCAGTACTTC.

This chain uses TRBV20-1 with TRBJ2-3, with D possibly being TRBD1 or TRBD2 (5 bases each). V was trimmed by 8 bases and J by 4 bases, leaving 19 bases between them. This CDR3 has 14 residues. Germline CDR1 DFQATT, CDR2 SNEGSKA (reference sequence). CDR3 coding DNA: TGCAGTACAAACCACGGGGCTAGCCCAGATACGCAGTATTTT. This codes for CSTNHGASPDTQYF.

J is TRBJ2-7 and V is TRBV27, with D possibly being TRBD1 (6 bases). V lost 6 bases and J lost 0, with 12 bases in between. The CDR3 consists of 14 residues. Per germline, CDR1 MNHEY and CDR2 SMNVEV (reference sequence). CDR3 in amino acids: CASRQGPYSYEQYF. CDR3 in DNA: TGTGCCAGCAGACAGGGCCCCTACTCCTACGAGCAGTACTTC.

V gene TRBV4-2 combines with J gene TRBJ1-2, with a possible D match to TRBD1 (5 bases). This CDR3 has 17 residues. The ends were cut back, 0 bases at V and 7 bases at J, with 21 bases in the middle. The germline V gene has CDR1 LGHNA and CDR2 YNFKEQ. The CDR3 spells CASSQDTSGQRFGGYTF. The CDR3 DNA reads as TGTGCCAGCAGCCAAGATACGAGTGGACAAAGATTCGGTGGCTACACCTTC.

This clonotype was observed a few times. J is TRBJ2-6 and V is TRBV9; TRBD1 is a possible D gene (6 bases). Germline V gene lookup returns CDR1 SGDLS and CDR2 YYNGEE. The CDR3 has 17 amino acids. V lost 0 bases, J lost 1 base, and 11 bases lay in between. CDR3 residues: CASSVDRAGSGANVLTF. CDR3 in DNA: TGTGCCAGCAGCGTAGACAGGGCGGGTTCTGGGGCCAACGTCCTGACTTTC. Filled out from reference TRBV9 and TRBJ2-6, the complete variable domain reads DSGVTQTPKHLITATGQRVTLRCSPRSGDLSVYWYQQSLDQGLQFLIQYYNGEERAKGNILERFSAQQFPDLHSELNLSSLELGDSALYFCASSVDRAGSGANVLTFGAGSRLTVL.

In this sample, this clonotype turned up many times. The V call is TRBV29-1, the J call TRBJ1-4; 7 bases fit TRBD1. Germline-derived CDR1 and CDR2 are SQVTM and ANQGSEA. The CDR3 is made up of 13 amino acids. V lost 6 bases and J lost 7; bases outside the gene matches: 8. CDR3 protein: CSVRTGSGEKLFF. The CDR3 DNA is TGCAGCGTACGGACAGGCTCCGGTGAAAAACTGTTTTTT.

This chain joins TRBV6-4 and TRBJ2-2; TRBD2 might be the D (6 bases). This CDR3 has 14 amino acids. Per the germline V gene, CDR1 is MRHNA and CDR2 is SNTAGT. The V and J ends lost 8 bases and 7 bases respectively, with 17 bases between them. The CDR3 sequence: CASSGTHLGGELFF. The DNA of the CDR3 is TGTGCCAGCTCCGGGACTCATCTCGGCGGGGAGCTGTTTTTT.

There are many counts of this clonotype. The chain recombines TRBV12-3 or TRBV12-4 with TRBJ1-5; a weak D match, TRBD1 (6 bases). Trimming removed 6 bases at V and 2 bases at J, with 11 bases between. CDR3 length: 14 amino acids. Here the CDR3 reads CASRATGRNQPQHF. In DNA form, the CDR3 reads TGTGCCAGCAGGGCAACAGGGCGCAATCAGCCCCAGCATTTT.

A few counts support this clonotype. The gene calls are TRBV28 and TRBJ2-5; maybe TRBD2 (6 bases). The CDR3 has 14 residues. Germline values: CDR1 MDHEN, CDR2 SYDVKM. V gave up 6 bases and J gave up 1 base, with 12 bases separating them. This CDR3 reads CASRGGRLQETQYF. Here the CDR3 DNA reads TGTGCCAGCAGGGGGGGACGGCTCCAAGAGACCCAGTACTTC.

Worth noting for this clonotype: With a much larger clone just one base away, this may be a read error. The chain carries TRBV11-1 and TRBJ2-1; the D is unclear. Germline CDR1 is SGHAT and CDR2 is FQDESV (reference sequence). CDR3 length: 12 amino acids. DNA for the CDR3: TGTACCAGCAGCCCCATCTACAATGAGCAGTTCTTC. Translating it yields CTSSPIYNEQFF.

This clonotype was observed a few times. The V gene is TRBV7-2, the J gene TRBJ2-1; 9 nucleotides match TRBD2. The CDR3 runs 19 residues. The V gene's germline CDR1 is SGHTA and CDR2 FQGNSA. With 5 bases clipped from V and 0 bases from J, the junction kept 14 bases outside the gene matches. The CDR3 reads CASSKRGGGGAASYNEQFF. In DNA form, the CDR3 reads TGTGCCAGCAGCAAAAGGGGCGGCGGGGGGGCCGCCTCCTACAATGAGCAGTTCTTC.

This clonotype came up many times. V usage is TRBV6-5 and J usage is TRBJ2-5, with 9 bases matching TRBD2. The germline V gene has CDR1 MNHEY and CDR2 SVGAGI. V dropped 5 bases and J dropped 2; count of bases not matched to a gene: 3. The CDR3 is 14 residues long. This CDR3 is CASSTGLAQETQYF. CDR3 sequence (DNA): TGTGCCAGCAGTACCGGACTAGCGCAAGAGACCCAGTACTTC.

This clonotype was counted between two and nine times. The chain employs TRBV6-5 and TRBJ2-2; 10 bases fit TRBD1. Germline CDR1 MNHEY, CDR2 SVGAGI. Trimming removed 6 bases from V and 7 bases from J; junction bases left unmatched: 5. This CDR3 spans 14 amino acids. CDR3 nucleotides: TGTGCCAGCAGGAGACAGGGGGCGGGCGGGGAGCTGTTTTTT. Translation: CASRRQGAGGELFF.

This clonotype was seen ten or more times. The genes are TRBV24-1 and TRBJ2-3; 8 bases line up with TRBD2. This CDR3 has 16 amino acids. V lost 6 bases to trimming and J lost 7 bases; unmatched junction nucleotides: 14. Germline lookup yields CDR1 KGHDR and CDR2 SFDVKD. CDR3 bases: TGTGCCACCAGTCGCAGCGGGGGCCCGAGTAGATATACGCAGTATTTT. Translated, it gives CATSRSGGPSRYTQYF.

This chain joins TRBV5-6 and TRBJ2-7, with 9 bases identical to TRBD1. V shed 3 bases, J shed 6 bases, and the junction held 7 bases outside the gene matches. Germline V lookup: CDR1 SGHDT, CDR2 YYEEEE. The CDR3 extends over 14 amino acids. This CDR3 is CASSSTGGRGEQYF. The CDR3 DNA is TGTGCCAGCAGCTCGACAGGGGGACGGGGCGAGCAGTACTTC.

This clonotype was recorded many times. V usage is TRBV2 and J usage is TRBJ2-6; 8 bases agree with TRBD1. Germline V lookup: CDR1 SNHLY, CDR2 FYNNEI. Losses at the gene ends were 5 bases for V and 1 base for J; bases not matched to a gene: 7. The CDR3 extends over 17 amino acids. The CDR3 DNA reads as TGTGCCAGCAGTCCGGACAGGGTTGGGTCTGGGGCCAACGTCCTGACTTTC. It yields the protein CASSPDRVGSGANVLTF.

This clonotype was seen only a few times. V usage is TRBV20-1 and J usage is TRBJ2-3; 7 positions match TRBD2. V dropped 1 base and J dropped 5; count of bases not matched to a gene: 9. The CDR3 sequence is 15 residues long. CDR1 and CDR2 from the germline V gene are DFQATT and SNEGSKA (reference sequence). CDR3 amino acids: CSARGERGVGDTQYF. The CDR3 coding sequence is TGCAGTGCTAGAGGAGAGCGGGGAGTCGGAGATACGCAGTATTTT.

This sequence joins TRBV10-3 and TRBJ1-5; 7 bases align to TRBD1. V trimming: 4 bases; J trimming: 0 bases; junction bases outside the gene matches: 3. The germline V gene has CDR1 ENHRY and CDR2 SYGVKD. CDR3 length: 15 amino acids. The CDR3 reads CAISAGQTSNQPQHF. The DNA for the CDR3 is TGTGCCATCAGTGCGGGACAGACTAGCAATCAGCCCCAGCATTTT.

This clonotype showed up just a few times. The chain has TRBV27 and TRBJ2-1, with TRBD1 matching 8 bases. V trimming: 11 bases; J trimming: 7 bases; junction bases outside the gene matches: 7. CDR1 and CDR2 (germline): MNHEY, SMNVEV (reference sequence). The CDR3 is made up of 12 amino acids. The CDR3 DNA sequence: TGTGCCGCACGGACAGGGCAGAATGAGCAGTTCTTC. The encoded protein is CAARTGQNEQFF.

V is TRBV20-1 and J is TRBJ2-2; 7 bases map to TRBD1. The length of the CDR3 is 15 residues. Unmatched junction bases numbered 17, after V lost 6 bases and J lost 10 bases. Germline V lookup: CDR1 DFQATT, CDR2 SNEGSKA (reference sequence). The DNA for the CDR3 is TGCAGTGCACCGCCCCCGACAGGGAGCCGGGTGGAGCTGTTTTTT. Its translation: CSAPPPTGSRVELFF.

J is TRBJ2-4 and V is TRBV11-2, with a tentative D call TRBD1 (6 bases). The germline gives CDR1 SGHAT, CDR2 FQNNGV. The CDR3 consists of 12 residues. V was shortened by 6 bases and J by 7 bases, with 10 bases between the two germline ends. CDR3 region: CASSPTGNIQYF. CDR3 in DNA: TGTGCCAGCAGTCCCACAGGGAACATTCAGTACTTC.

The chain has TRBV24-1 and TRBJ2-1; D ambiguous. Germline-derived CDR1 and CDR2 are KGHDR and SFDVKD. This CDR3 region has 16 residues. Trimming removed 1 base from V and 8 bases from J, with 17 bases in between. The CDR3 DNA follows: TGTGCCACCAGTGATTTAAAGTTCGCAGGTACGGATGAGCAGTTCTTC. It translates to CATSDLKFAGTDEQFF.